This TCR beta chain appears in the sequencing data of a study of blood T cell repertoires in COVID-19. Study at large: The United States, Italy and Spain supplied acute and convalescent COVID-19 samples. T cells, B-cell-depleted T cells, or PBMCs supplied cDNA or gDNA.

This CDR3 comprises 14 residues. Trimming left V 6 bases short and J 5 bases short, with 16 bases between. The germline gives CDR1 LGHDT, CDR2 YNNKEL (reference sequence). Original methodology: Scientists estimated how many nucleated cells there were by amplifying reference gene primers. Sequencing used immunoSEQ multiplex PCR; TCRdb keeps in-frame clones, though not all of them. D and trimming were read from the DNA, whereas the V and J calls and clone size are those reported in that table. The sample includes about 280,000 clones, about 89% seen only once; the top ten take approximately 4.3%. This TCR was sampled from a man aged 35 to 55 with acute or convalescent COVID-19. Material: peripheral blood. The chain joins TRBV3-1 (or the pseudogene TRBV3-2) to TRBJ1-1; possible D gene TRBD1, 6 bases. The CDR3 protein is CASRPTGRGTEAFF. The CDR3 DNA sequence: TGTGCCAGCAGGCCCACGGGCAGGGGAACTGAAGCTTTCTTT.